Here is one T cell receptor (beta chain) with its context. This specimen belongs to a study of blood T cell repertoires in COVID-19. Study information: Sites in the United States, Italy and Spain provided acute and convalescent COVID-19 samples. The cDNA or gDNA used as material had been derived from T cells, B-cell-depleted T cells, or PBMCs.

V was shortened by 1 base and J by 12 bases, with 15 bases between the two germline ends. The CDR3 is made up of 13 amino acids. Germline CDR1 reads SGHAT; CDR2 reads FQNNGV. In the source study's methods: Scientists estimated how many nucleated cells there were by amplifying reference gene primers. Method: immunoSEQ multiplex PCR; TCRdb's copy keeps in-frame clones and lacks some. That table furnishes V, J and clone size, whereas the DNA furnished D and trimming. Of about 230,000 clones listed, around four fifths were seen once; the top ten hold 5% to 6%. This sequence was found in an elderly man with acute or convalescent COVID-19. Sequencing input: peripheral blood. This sequence joins TRBV11-2 and TRBJ1-1; no definite D call. The CDR3 spells CASSLGAARTTFF. CDR3 DNA sequence: TGTGCCAGCAGCTTAGGGGCAGCCCGCACGACTTTCTTT.